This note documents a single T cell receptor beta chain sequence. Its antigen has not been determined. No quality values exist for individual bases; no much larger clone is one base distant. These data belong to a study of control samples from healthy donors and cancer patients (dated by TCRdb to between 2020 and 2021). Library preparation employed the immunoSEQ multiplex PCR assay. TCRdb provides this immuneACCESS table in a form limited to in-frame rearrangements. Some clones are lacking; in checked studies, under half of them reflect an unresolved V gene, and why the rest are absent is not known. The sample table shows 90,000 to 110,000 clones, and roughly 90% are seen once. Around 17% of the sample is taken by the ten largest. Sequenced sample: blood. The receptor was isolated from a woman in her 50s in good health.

The nucleotide sequence is given as TGTGCCATCAGTGACCCCGGGGGGCGCAAAGGCTACACCTTC. This translates into CAISDPGGRKGYTF. The chain is made from TRBV10-3 and TRBJ1-2; TRBD1 is perhaps the D gene, given 6 matching bases. V loses 3 bases, J loses 8 bases, and the germline ends lie 16 bases apart. According to the germline V gene, CDR1 reads ENHRY and CDR2 reads SYGVKD. The CDR3 contains 14 residues, cysteine and phenylalanine counted. Of the read, only the CDR3 DNA is kept; its 42 bases are in frame from base 1.